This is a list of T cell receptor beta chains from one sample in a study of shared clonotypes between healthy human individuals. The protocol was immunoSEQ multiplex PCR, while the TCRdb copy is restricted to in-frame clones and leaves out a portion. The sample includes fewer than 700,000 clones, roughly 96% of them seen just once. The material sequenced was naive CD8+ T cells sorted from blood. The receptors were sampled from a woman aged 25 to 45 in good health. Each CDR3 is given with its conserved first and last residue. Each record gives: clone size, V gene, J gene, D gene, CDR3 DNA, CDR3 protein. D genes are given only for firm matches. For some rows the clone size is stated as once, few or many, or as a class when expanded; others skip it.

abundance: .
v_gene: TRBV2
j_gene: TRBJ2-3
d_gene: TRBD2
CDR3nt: TGTGCCAGCGAACTAGCGAGCCGCACAGATACGCAGTATTTT
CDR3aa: CASELASRTDTQYF

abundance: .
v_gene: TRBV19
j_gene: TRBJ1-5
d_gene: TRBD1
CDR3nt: TGTGCCAGTACCCCGGGACAGGGAGGCAATCAGCCCCAGCATTTT
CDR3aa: CASTPGQGGNQPQHF

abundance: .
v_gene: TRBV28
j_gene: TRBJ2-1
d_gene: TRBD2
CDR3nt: TGTGCCACCCAGTTTAGGACAGGACAATCTGGCCTGCTAGCGGGAGGGCCCTACTACAATGAGCAGTTCTTC
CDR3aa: CATQFRTGQSGLLAGGPYYNEQFF

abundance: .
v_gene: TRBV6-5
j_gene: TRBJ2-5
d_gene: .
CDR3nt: TGTGCCAGCAGTTACTCATCGGGCCTGGAGACCCAGTACTTC
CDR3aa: CASSYSSGLETQYF

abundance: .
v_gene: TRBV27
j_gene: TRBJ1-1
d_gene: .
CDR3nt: TGTGCCAGCAGTTTAGGGGGTAGGGTCCCCCGGAACACTGAAGCTTTCTTT
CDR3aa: CASSLGGRVPRNTEAFF

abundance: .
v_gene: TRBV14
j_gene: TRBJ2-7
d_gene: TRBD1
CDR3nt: TGTGCCAGCAGCCAAGGGGGACAGGGGCGCTACGAGCAGTACTTC
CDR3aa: CASSQGGQGRYEQYF

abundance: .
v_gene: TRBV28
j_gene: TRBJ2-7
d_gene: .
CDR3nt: TGTGCCAGCAGGACGACTGCCCCAAGAGCCTACGAGCAGTACTTC
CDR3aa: CASRTTAPRAYEQYF

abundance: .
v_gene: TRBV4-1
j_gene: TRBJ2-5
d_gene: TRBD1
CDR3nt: TGCGCCAGCAGCCATCCAGGGACAGGGGAAGAGACCCAGTACTTC
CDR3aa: CASSHPGTGEETQYF

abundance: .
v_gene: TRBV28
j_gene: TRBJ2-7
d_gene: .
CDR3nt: TGTGCCAGCAGTCCACTGAGCGACGAGCAGTACTTC
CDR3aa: CASSPLSDEQYF

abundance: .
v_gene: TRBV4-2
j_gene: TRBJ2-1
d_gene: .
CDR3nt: TGTGCCAGCAGCCTAACCGGGACCCCGAATGAGCAGTTCTTC
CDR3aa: CASSLTGTPNEQFF

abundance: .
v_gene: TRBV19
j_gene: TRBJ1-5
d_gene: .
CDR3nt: TGTGCCAGTAGTACCCCTGCCCACGGGACGGGTAGCAATCAGCCCCAGCATTTT
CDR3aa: CASSTPAHGTGSNQPQHF

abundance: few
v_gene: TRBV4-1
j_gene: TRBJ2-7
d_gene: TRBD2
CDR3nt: TGCGCCAGCAGCCAAGACGGTCTAGCGGGAGGGTTGCAGTACTTC
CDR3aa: CASSQDGLAGGLQYF

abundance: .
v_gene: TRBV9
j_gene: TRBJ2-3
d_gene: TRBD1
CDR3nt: TGTGCCAGCAGCGTAGTGGGACAGGGCGCAGATACGCAGTATTTT
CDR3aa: CASSVVGQGADTQYF

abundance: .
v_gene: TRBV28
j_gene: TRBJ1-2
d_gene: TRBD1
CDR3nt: TGTGCCAGCAGTCCAGGGACAGGGGGTGGATATGGCTACACCTTC
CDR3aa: CASSPGTGGGYGYTF

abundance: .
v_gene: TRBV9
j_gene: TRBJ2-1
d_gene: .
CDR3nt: TGTGCCAGCAGCGTATACGGTGGGAATGAGCAGTTCTTC
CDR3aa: CASSVYGGNEQFF

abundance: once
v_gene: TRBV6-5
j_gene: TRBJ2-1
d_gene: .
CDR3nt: TGTGCCAGCAGCCCGCAGGGTTGGACCTACAATGAGCAGTTCTTC
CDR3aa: CASSPQGWTYNEQFF

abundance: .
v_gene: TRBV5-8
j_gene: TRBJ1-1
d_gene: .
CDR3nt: TGTGCCAGCCACGATGTTTTTGGAACTGAAGCTTTCTTT
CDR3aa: CASHDVFGTEAFF

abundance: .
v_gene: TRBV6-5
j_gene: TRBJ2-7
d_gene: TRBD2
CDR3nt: TGTGCCAGCAGTTACGGTATTGACGTAGCGGGAAAGTACTTC
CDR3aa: CASSYGIDVAGKYF

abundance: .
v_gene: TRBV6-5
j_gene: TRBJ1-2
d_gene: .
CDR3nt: TGTGCCAGCAGGGGTAGCGGCTACACCTTC
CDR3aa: CASRGSGYTF

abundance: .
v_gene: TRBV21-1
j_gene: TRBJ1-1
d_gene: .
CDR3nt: TGTGCCAGCAGCAAAGCAAGGGTCCAGGGAGCTTTCTTT
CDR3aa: CASSKARVQGAFF

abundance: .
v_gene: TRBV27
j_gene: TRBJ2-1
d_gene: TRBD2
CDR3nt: TGTGCCAGCAGTTCGGGACTAGCGGACTACAATGAGCAGTTCTTC
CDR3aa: CASSSGLADYNEQFF

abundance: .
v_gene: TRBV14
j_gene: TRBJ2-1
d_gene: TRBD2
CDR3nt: TGTGCCAGCAGCCAAGGTCGCCCTTTGCGGGGGAATGAGCAGTTCTTC
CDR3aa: CASSQGRPLRGNEQFF

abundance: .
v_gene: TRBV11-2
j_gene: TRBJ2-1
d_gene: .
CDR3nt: TGTGCCAGCAGCGCGGATTCTAGCTCCTACAATGAGCAGTTCTTC
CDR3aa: CASSADSSSYNEQFF

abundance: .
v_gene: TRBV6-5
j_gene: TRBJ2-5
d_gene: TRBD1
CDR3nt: TGTGCCAGCAGTTCTGAACCAGGGGGCTGGCAAGAGACCCAGTACTTC
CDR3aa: CASSSEPGGWQETQYF

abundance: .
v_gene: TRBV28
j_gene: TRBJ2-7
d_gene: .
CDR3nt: TGTGCCAGCAGTACGCCCTCCTACGAGCAGTACTTC
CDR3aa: CASSTPSYEQYF

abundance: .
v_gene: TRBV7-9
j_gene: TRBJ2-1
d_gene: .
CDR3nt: TGTGCCAGCAGCCCCGGCCGCAATGAGCAGTTCTTC
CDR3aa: CASSPGRNEQFF

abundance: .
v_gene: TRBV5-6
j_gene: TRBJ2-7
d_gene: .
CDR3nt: TGTGCCAGCACCCAGGGGGGCGGTGATGTACGTGAGCAGTACTTC
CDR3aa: CASTQGGGDVREQYF

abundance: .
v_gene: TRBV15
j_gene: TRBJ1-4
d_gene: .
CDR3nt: TGTGCCACCAGCAGAGTATCTGGGCCGCTTAATGAAAAACTGTTTTTT
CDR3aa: CATSRVSGPLNEKLFF

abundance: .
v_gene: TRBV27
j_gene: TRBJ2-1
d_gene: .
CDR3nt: TGTGCCAGCAGTTCCGTAGGAACCTACAATGAGCAGTTCTTC
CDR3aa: CASSSVGTYNEQFF

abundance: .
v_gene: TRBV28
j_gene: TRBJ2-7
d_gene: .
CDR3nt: TGTGCCAGCAGTTTAACTTCCTCCTACGAGCAGTACTTC
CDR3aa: CASSLTSSYEQYF

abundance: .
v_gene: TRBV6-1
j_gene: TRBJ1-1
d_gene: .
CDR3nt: TGTGCCAGCAGTGAATCGGCACAGGTGAGTGAAGCTTTCTTT
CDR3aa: CASSESAQVSEAFF

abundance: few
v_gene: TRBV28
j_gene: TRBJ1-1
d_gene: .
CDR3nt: TGTGCCAGCAGACAAGAATTTCGGACTGAAGCTTTCTTT
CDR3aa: CASRQEFRTEAFF

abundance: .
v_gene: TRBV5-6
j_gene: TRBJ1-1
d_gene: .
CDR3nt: TGTGCCAGCATGTTTTCTGGGACTCAGGCTTTCTTT
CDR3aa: CASMFSGTQAFF

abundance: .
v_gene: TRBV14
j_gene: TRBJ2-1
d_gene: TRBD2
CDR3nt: TGTGCCAGCAGTCTCACCTTCGGACTAGCGATCTCCTACAATGAGCAGTTCTTC
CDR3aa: CASSLTFGLAISYNEQFF

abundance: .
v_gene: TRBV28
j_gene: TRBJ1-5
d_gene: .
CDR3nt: TGTGCCAGCAGGCCGGGACTGAATCAGCCCCAGCATTTT
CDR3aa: CASRPGLNQPQHF

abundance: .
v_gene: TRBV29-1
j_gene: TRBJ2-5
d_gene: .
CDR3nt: TGCAGCGTTGCTGCTAGCGAGGGAGAGACCCAGTACTTC
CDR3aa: CSVAASEGETQYF

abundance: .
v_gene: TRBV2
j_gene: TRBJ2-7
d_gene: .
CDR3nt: TGTGCCAGCAAGGGCGGGACCTACGAGCAGTACTTC
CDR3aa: CASKGGTYEQYF

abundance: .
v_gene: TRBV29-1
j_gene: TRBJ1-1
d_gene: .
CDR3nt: TGCAGCGTTGTTATGAACACTGAAGCTTTCTTT
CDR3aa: CSVVMNTEAFF

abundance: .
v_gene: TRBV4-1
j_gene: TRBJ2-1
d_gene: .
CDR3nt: TGCGCCAGCAGCCAAGATGGGTTGGGCAATGAGCAGTTCTTC
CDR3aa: CASSQDGLGNEQFF

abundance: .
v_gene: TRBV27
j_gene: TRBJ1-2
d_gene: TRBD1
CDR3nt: TGTGCCAGCAGAGAACCAGGGGGTTACTATGGCTACACCTTC
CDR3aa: CASREPGGYYGYTF

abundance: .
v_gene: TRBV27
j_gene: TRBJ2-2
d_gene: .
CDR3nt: TGTGCCAGCAGTACTAGAGGCACCGGGGAGCTGTTTTTT
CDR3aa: CASSTRGTGELFF

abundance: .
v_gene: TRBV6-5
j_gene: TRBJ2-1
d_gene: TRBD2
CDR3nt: TGTGCCAGCAGTTACTCTCTACTAGCGGGAGTCTATGAGCAGTTCTTC
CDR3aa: CASSYSLLAGVYEQFF

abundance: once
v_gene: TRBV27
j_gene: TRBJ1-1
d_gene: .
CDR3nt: TGTGCCAGCAGTTCCGGGACTGAAGCTTTCTTT
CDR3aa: CASSSGTEAFF

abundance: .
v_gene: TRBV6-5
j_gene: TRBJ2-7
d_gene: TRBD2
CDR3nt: TGTGCCAGCAGTTACTCGGTAGGCGGGAGTATCTACGAGCAGTACTTC
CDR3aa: CASSYSVGGSIYEQYF

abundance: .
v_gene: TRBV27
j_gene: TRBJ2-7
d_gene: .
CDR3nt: TGTGCCAGCAGTGACACCTACGAGCAGTACTTC
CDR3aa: CASSDTYEQYF

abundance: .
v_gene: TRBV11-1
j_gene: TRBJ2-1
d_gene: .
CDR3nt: TGTGCCAGCAGCTTAAGTGGGGCAATGACTGGAAACAATGAGCAGTTCTTC
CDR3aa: CASSLSGAMTGNNEQFF

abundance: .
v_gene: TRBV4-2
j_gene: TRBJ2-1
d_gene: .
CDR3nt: TGTGCCAGCAGCTTGGTTGGCGGCTCCTACAATGAGCAGTTCTTC
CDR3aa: CASSLVGGSYNEQFF

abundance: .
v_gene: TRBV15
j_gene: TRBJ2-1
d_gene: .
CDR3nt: TGTGCCACCAGCAGGTTAGCGGCCCCAGATGAGCAGTTCTTC
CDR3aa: CATSRLAAPDEQFF

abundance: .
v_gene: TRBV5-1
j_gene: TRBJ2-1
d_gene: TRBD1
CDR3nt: TGCGCCAGCAGCTGGACAGGGGGCGAGCAGTTCTTC
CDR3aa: CASSWTGGEQFF

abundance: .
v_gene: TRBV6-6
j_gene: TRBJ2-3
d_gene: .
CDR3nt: TGTGCCAGCAGTCTCGGGCTAGGCACGCAGTATTTT
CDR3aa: CASSLGLGTQYF

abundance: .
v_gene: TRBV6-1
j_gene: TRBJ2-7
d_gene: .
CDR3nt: TGTGCCAGCAGTGAAGAGATTCCCTACGAGCAGTACTTC
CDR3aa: CASSEEIPYEQYF